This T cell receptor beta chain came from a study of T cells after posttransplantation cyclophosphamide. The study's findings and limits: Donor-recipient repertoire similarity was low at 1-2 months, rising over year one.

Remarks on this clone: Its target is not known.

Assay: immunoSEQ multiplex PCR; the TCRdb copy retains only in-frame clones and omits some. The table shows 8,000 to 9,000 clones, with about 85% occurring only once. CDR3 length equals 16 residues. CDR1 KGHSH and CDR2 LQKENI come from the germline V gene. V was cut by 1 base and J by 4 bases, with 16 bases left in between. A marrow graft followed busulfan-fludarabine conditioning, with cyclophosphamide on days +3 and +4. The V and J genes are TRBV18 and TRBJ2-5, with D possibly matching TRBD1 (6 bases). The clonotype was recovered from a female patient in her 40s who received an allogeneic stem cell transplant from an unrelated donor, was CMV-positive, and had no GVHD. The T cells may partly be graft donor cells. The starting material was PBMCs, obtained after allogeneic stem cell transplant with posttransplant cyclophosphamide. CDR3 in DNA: TGTGCCAGCTCACCACAGAGAGGGGGATTGGGAGAGACCCAGTACTTC. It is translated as CASSPQRGGLGETQYF.